The clone carrying this T cell receptor (beta chain) was seen repeatedly, ten times or more. The CDR3 extends over 11 amino acids. Germline-derived CDR1 and CDR2 are KGHDR and SFDVKD. V dropped 9 bases and J dropped 3 bases, with 7 bases sitting between them. This entry is derived from a study of neurological immune-mediated disorders. Using its own MiXCR run on the 5' RACE reads, TCRdb lists one record per CDR3 protein. Among 39,000 or so distinct CDR3 sequences listed, roughly 4.8% were seen once. The source material was CD4+ T cells from blood. This receptor was identified in a man younger than 30 in good health. The chain is built from TRBV24-1 and TRBJ1-2; the D is unclear. CDR3 amino acids: CATQADYGYTF. CDR3 nucleotides: TGTGCCACCCAAGCCGACTATGGCTACACCTTC.